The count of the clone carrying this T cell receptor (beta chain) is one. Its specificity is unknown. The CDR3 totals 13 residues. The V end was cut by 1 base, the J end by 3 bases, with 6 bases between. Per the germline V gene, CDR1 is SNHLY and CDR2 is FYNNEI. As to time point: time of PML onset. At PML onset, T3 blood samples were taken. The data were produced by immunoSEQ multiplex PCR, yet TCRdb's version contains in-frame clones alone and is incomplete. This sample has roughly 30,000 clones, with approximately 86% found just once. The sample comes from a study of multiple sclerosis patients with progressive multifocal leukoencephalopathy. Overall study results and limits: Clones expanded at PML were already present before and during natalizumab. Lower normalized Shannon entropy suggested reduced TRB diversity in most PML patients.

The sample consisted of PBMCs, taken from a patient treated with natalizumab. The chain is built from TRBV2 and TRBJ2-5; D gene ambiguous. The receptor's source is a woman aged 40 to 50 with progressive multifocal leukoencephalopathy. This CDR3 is CASSEVRKETQYF. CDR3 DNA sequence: TGTGCCAGCAGTGAAGTCAGAAAAGAGACCCAGTACTTC.